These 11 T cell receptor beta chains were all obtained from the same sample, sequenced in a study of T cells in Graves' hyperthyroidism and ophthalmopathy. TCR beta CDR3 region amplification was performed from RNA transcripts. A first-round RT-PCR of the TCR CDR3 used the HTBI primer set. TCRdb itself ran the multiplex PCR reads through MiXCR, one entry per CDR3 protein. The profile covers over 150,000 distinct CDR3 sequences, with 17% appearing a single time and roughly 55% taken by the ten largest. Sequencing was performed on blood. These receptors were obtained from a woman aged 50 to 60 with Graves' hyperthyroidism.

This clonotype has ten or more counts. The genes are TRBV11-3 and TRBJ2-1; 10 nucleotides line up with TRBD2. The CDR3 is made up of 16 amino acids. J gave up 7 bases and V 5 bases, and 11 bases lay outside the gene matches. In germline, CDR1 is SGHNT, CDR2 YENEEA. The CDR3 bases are TGTGCCAGCAGCCTGGAGGGGAGCGGGAGGGCGAATGAGCAGTTCTTC. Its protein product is CASSLEGSGRANEQFF.

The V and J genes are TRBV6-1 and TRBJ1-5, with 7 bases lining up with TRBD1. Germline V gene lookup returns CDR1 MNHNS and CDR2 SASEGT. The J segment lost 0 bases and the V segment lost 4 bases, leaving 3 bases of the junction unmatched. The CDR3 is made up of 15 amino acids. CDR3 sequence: CASSGRQGSNQPQHF. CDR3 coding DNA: TGTGCCAGCAGTGGACGACAGGGTAGCAATCAGCCCCAGCATTTT.

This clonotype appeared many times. The CDR3 DNA sequence: TGCAGCGTTGGAATAGATACGCAGTATTTT. It yields the protein CSVGIDTQYF. The V gene is TRBV29-1, the J gene TRBJ2-3; D not resolved. Per the germline V gene, CDR1 is SQVTM and CDR2 is ANQGSEA. There are 10 residues in the CDR3. Trimming pared 4 bases from V and 5 bases from J, leaving 4 bases between.

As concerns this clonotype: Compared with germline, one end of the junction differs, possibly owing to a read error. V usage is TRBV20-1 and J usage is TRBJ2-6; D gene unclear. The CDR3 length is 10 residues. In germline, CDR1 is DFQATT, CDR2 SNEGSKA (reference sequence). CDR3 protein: CSALQSFLAF. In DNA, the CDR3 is TGCAGTGCTTTACAGAGCTTCCTGGCTTTC.

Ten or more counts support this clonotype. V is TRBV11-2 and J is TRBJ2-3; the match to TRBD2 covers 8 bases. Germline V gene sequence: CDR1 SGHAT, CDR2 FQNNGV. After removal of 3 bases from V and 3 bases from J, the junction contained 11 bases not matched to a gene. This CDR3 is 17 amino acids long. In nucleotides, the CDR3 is TGTGCCAGCAGCTTGAGTGGCGGGAGGTTAGGTACAGATACGCAGTATTTT. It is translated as CASSLSGGRLGTDTQYF.

CDR3 protein: CASRGTSGNHEQYF. The CDR3 coding sequence is TGTGCCAGCAGGGGGACTAGCGGGAACCACGAGCAGTACTTC. V usage is TRBV6-1 and J usage is TRBJ2-7, with TRBD2 matching over 13 bases. Trimming cost V 6 bases and J 5 bases; bases outside gene matches: 4. Germline assignment: CDR1 MNHNS and CDR2 SASEGT. The length of the CDR3 is 14 residues.

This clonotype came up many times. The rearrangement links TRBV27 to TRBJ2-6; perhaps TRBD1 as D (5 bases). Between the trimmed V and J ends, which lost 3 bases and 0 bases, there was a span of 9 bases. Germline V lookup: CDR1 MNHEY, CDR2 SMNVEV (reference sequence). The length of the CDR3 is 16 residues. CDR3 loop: CASSFFGASGANVLTF. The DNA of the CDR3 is TGTGCCAGCAGTTTTTTTGGGGCCTCTGGGGCCAACGTCCTGACTTTC.

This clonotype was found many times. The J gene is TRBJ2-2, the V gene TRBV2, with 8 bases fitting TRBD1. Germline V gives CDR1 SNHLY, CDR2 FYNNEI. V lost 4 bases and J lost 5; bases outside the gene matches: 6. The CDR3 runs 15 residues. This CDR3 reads CASSGQGAGTGELFF. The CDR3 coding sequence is TGTGCCAGCAGTGGTCAGGGGGCCGGTACCGGGGAGCTGTTTTTT.

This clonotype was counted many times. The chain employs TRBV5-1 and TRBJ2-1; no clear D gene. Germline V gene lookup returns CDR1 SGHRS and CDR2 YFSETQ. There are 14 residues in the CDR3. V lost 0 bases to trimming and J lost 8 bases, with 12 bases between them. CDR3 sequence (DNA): TGCGCCAGCAGCTTGGGGAGTAGCCACGATGAGCAGTTCTTC. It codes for CASSLGSSHDEQFF.

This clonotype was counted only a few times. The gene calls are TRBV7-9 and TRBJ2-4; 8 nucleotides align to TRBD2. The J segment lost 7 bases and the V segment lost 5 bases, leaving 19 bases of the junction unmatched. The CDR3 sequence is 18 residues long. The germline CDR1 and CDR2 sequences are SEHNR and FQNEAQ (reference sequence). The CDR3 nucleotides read TGTGCCAGCAGCCCCCCGGAGGGCGGGAGGTTTTTTGGCAACATTCAGTACTTC. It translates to CASSPPEGGRFFGNIQYF. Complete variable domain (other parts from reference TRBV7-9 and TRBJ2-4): DTGVSQNPRHKITKRGQNVTFRCDPISEHNRLYWYRQTLGQGPEFLTYFQNEAQLEKSRLLSDRFSAERPKGSFSTLEIQRTEQGDSAMYLCASSPPEGGRFFGNIQYFGAGTRLSVL.

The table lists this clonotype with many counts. The CDR3 protein is CASSPFLEPSYEQYF. The DNA of the CDR3 is TGTGCCAGCTCACCATTTCTAGAGCCGTCCTACGAGCAGTACTTC. The rearrangement uses TRBV18 and TRBJ2-7; no clear D. Germline V gene sequence: CDR1 KGHSH, CDR2 LQKENI. V lost 2 bases and J 1 base, leaving 12 bases between the germline ends. This CDR3 contains 15 residues. Full variable domain (rest looked up from reference TRBV18 and TRBJ2-7): NAGVMQNPRHLVRRRGQEARLRCSPMKGHSHVYWYRQLPEEGLKFMVYLQKENIIDESGMPKERFSAEFPKEGPSILRIQQVVRGDSAAYFCASSPFLEPSYEQYFGPGTRLTVT.